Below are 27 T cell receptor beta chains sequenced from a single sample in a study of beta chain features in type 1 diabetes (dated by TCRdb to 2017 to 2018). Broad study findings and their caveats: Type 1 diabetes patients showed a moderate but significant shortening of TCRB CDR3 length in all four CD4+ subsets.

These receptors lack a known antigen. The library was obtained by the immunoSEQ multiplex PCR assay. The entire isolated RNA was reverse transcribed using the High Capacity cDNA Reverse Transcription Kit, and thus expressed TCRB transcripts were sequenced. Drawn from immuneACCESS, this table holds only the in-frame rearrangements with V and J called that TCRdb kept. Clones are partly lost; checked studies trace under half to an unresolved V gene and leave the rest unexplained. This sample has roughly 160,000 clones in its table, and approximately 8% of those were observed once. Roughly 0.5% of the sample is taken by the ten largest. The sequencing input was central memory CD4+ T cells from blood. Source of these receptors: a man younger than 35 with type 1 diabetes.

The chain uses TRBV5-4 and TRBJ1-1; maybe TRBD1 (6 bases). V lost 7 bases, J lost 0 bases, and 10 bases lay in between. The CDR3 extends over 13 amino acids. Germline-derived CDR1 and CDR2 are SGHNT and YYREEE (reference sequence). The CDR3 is CASGRDMNTEAFF. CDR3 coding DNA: TGTGCCAGCGGGAGGGACATGAACACTGAAGCTTTCTTT.

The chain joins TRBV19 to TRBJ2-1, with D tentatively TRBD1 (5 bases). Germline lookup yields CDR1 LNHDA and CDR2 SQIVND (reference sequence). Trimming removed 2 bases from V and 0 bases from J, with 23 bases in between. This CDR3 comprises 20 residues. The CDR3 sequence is CASSIKKLKTVPSSYNEQFF. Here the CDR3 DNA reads TGTGCCAGTAGTATAAAGAAGCTAAAGACAGTTCCTAGCTCCTACAATGAGCAGTTCTTC.

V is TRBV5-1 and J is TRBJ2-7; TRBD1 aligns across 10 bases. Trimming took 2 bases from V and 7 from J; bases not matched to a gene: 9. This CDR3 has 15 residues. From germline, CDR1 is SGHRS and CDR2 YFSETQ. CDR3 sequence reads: CASSFSGQGGEEQYF. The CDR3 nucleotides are TGCGCCAGCAGCTTTTCCGGACAGGGGGGCGAAGAGCAGTACTTC.

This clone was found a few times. The CDR3 region has the DNA TGCGCCAGCACCGGGGGTAGCGGGTACACAGATACGCAGTATTTT. Translating gives CASTGGSGYTDTQYF. The rearrangement joins TRBV5-1 to TRBJ2-3, with 7 bases matching TRBD2. Germline V gene lookup returns CDR1 SGHRS and CDR2 YFSETQ. Unmatched junction bases numbered 9, after V lost 6 bases and J lost 2 bases. The CDR3 contains 15 residues.

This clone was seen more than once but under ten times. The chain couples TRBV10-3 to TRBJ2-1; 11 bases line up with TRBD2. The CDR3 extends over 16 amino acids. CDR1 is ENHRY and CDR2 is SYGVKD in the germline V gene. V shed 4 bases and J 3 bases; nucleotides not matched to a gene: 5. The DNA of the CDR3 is TGTGCCATCAGTGGGCCTGGGACTAGCGGCTACAATGAGCAGTTCTTC. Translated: CAISGPGTSGYNEQFF.

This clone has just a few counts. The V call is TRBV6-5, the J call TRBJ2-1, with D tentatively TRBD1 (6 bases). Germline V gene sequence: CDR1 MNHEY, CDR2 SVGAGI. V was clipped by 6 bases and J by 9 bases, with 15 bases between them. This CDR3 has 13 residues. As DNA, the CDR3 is TGTGCCAGCAGACTAAGTGGGGGCGGTGAGCAGTTCTTC. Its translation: CASRLSGGGEQFF.

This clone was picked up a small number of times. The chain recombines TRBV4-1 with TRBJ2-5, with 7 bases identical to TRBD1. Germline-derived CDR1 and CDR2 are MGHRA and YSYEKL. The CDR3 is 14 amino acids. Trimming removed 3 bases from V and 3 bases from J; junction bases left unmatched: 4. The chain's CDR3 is CASSHDGTEETQYF. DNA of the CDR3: TGCGCCAGCAGCCACGACGGGACAGAAGAGACCCAGTACTTC.

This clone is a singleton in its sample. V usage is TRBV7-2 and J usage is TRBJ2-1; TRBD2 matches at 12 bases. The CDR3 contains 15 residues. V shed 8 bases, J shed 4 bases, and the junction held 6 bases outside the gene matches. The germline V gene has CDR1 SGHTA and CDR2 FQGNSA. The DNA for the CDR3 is TGTGCCAGCGCACTAGCGGGGGGCCTTTACAATGAGCAGTTCTTC. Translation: CASALAGGLYNEQFF.

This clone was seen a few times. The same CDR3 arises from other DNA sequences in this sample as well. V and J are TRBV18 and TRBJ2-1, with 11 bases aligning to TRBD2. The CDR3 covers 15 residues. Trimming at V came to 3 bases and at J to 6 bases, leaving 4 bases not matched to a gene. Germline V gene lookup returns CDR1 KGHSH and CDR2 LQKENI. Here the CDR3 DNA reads TGTGCCAGCTCACCCGGGACTAGCGGTTCCAATGAGCAGTTCTTC. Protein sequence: CASSPGTSGSNEQFF.

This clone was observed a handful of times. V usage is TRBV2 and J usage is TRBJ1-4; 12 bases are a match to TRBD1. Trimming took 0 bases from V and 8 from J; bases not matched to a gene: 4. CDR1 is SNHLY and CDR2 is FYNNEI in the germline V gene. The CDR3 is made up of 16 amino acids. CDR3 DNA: TGTGCCAGCAGTGAAGCGGGGACAGGGGGCGGGGAAAAACTGTTTTTT. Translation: CASSEAGTGGGEKLFF.

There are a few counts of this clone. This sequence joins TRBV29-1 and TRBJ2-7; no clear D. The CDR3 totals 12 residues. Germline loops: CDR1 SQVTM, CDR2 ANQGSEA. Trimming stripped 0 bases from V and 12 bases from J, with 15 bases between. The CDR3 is CSVEDRPQKWYF. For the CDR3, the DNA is TGCAGCGTTGAAGATCGCCCCCAGAAGTGGTACTTC.

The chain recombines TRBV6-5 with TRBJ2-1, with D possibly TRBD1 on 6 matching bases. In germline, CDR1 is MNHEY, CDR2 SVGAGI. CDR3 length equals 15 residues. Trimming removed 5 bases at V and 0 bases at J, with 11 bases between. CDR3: CASSPTGRSYNEQFF. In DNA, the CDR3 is TGTGCCAGCAGTCCCACAGGGCGCTCCTACAATGAGCAGTTCTTC.

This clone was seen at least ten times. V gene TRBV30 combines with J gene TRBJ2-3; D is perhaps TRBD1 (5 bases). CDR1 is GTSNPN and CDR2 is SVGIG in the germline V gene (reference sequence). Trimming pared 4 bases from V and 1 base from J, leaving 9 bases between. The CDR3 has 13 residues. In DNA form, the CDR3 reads TGTGCCTGGATAGGGGCGGGCACAGATACGCAGTATTTT. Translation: CAWIGAGTDTQYF.

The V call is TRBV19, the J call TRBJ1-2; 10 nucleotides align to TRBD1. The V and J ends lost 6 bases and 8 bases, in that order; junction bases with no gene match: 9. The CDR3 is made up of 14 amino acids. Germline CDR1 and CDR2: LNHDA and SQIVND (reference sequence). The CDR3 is CASRRQGAHPGYTF. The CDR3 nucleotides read TGTGCCAGTAGAAGACAGGGGGCTCACCCCGGCTACACCTTC. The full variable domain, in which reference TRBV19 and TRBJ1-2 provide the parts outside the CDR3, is DGGITQSPKYLFRKEGQNVTLSCEQNLNHDAMYWYRQDPGQGLRLIYYSQIVNDFQKGDIAEGYSVSREKKESFPLTVTSAQKNPTAFYLCASRRQGAHPGYTFGSGTRLTVV.

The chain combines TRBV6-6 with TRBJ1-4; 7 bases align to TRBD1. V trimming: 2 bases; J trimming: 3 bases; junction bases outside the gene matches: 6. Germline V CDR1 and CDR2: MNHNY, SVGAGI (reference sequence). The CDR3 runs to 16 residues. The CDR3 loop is CASSYPQGEANEKLFF. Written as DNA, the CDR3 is TGTGCCAGCAGTTACCCGCAGGGGGAGGCTAATGAAAAACTGTTTTTT.

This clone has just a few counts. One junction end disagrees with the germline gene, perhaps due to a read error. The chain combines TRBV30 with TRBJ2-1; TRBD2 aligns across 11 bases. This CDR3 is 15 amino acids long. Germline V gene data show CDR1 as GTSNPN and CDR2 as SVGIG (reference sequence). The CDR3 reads CAWSLQGVAGGPGLF. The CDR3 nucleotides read TGTGCCTGGAGTCTTCAAGGGGTAGCGGGAGGGCCGGGCCTCTTC.

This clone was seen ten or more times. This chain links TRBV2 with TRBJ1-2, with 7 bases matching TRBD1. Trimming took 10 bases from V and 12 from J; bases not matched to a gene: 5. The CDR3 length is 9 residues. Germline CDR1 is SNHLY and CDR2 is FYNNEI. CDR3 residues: CATDRAHTF. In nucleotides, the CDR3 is TGTGCCACCGACAGGGCTCACACCTTC.

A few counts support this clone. The CDR3 here is CASSLRASGRYDEQFF. CDR3 in DNA: TGTGCCAGCAGCTTACGAGCTAGCGGGAGGTATGATGAGCAGTTCTTC. This rearrangement joins TRBV2 to TRBJ2-1, with 11 positions matching TRBD2. Germline lookup yields CDR1 SNHLY and CDR2 FYNNEI. V lost 6 bases, J lost 8 bases, and 12 bases stayed unmatched. The CDR3 totals 16 residues.

CDR3 region: CASSSQGSAGELFF. Here the CDR3 DNA reads TGTGCCAGCAGCTCACAGGGGAGCGCCGGGGAGCTGTTTTTT. This rearrangement joins TRBV5-4 to TRBJ2-2, with TRBD1 matching over 7 bases. CDR1 is SGHNT, CDR2 YYREEE, per germline (reference sequence). Trimming took 3 bases from V and 6 from J; bases not matched to a gene: 5. The length of the CDR3 is 14 residues.

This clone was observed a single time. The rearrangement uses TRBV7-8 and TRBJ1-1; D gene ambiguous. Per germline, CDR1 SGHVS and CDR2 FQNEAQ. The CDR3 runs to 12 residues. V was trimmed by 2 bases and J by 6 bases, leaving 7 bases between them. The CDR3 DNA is TGTGCCAGCAGCTTACAGTATTCTGAAGCTTTCTTT. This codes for CASSLQYSEAFF.

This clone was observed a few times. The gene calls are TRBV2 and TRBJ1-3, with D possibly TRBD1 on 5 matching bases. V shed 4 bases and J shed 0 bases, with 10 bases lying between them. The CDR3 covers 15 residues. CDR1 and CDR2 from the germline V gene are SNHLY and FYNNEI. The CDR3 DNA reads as TGTGCCAGCAGTGGACAGCTCCTCTCTGGAAACACCATATATTTT. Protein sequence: CASSGQLLSGNTIYF.

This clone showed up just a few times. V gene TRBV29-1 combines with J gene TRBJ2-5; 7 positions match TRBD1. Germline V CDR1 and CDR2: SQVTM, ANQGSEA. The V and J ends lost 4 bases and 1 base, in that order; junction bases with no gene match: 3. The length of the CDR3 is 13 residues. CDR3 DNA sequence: TGCAGCGTTGGGGGGACAGCCCAAGAGACCCAGTACTTC. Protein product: CSVGGTAQETQYF.

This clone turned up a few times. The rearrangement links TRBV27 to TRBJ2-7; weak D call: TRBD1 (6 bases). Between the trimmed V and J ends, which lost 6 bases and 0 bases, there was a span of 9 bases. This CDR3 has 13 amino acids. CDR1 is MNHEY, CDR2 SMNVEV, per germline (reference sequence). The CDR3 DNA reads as TGTGCCAGCAGCCCACAGGGCTCCTACGAGCAGTACTTC. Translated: CASSPQGSYEQYF.

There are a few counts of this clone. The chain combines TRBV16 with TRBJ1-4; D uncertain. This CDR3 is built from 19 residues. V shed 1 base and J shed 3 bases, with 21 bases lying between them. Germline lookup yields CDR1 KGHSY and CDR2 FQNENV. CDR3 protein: CASSQLLDPNRGSNEKLFF. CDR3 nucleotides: TGTGCCAGCAGCCAATTACTAGACCCCAACCGTGGGTCTAATGAAAAACTGTTTTTT.

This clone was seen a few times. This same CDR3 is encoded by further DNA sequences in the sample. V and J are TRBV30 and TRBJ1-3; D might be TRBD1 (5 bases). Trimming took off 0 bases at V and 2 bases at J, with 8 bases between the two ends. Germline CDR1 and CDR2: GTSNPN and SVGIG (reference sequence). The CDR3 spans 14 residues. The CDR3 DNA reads TGTGCCTGGAGTGTACTCAGGGCTGGAAACACCATATATTTT. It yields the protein CAWSVLRAGNTIYF.

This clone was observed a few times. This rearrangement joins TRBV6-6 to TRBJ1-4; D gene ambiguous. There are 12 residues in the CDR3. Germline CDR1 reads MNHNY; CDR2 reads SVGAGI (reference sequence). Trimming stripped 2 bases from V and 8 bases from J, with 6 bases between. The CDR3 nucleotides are TGTGCCAGCAGTTACCCTGGCGAAAAACTGTTTTTT. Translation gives CASSYPGEKLFF.

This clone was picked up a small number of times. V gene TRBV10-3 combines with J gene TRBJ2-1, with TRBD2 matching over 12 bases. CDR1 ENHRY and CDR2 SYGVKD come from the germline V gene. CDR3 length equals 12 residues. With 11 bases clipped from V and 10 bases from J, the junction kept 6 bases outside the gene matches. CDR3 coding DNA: TGTGCCGTCTCTAGCGGGAGGGCCGAGCAGTTCTTC. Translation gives CAVSSGRAEQFF.